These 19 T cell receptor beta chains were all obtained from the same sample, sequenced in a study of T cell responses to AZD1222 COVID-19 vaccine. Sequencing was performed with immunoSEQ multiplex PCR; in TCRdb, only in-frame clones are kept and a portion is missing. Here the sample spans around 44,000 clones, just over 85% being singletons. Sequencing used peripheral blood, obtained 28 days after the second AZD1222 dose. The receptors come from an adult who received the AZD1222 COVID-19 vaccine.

The CDR3 sequence is CASSLPSGRMPRTDTQYF. The CDR3, as DNA: TGCGCCAGCAGCCTACCTAGCGGGAGGATGCCCCGAACAGATACGCAGTATTTT. This chain connects TRBV5-1 to TRBJ2-3, with 11 bases fitting TRBD2. Losses at the gene ends were 4 bases for V and 3 bases for J; bases not matched to a gene: 13. CDR3 size: 18 residues. Germline-derived CDR1 and CDR2 are SGHRS and YFSETQ.

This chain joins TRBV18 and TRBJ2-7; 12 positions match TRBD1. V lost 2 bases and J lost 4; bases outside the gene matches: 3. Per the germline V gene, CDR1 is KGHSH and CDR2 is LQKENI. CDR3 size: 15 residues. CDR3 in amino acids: CASSPGTGGVYEQYF. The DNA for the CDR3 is TGTGCCAGCTCACCAGGGACAGGGGGCGTTTACGAGCAGTACTTC.

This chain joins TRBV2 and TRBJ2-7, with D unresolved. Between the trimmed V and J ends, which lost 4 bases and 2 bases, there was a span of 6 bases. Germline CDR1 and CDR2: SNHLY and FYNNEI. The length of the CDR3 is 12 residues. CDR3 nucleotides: TGTGCCAGCAGTGTTCGCCCCTACGAGCAGTACTTC. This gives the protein CASSVRPYEQYF.

The CDR3 region is CASSPSLGEAYEQYF. Written as DNA, the CDR3 is TGTGCCAGCAGTCCCTCATTGGGGGAGGCCTACGAGCAGTACTTC. The gene calls are TRBV27 and TRBJ2-7, with D tentatively TRBD2 (6 bases). Trimming took off 5 bases at V and 2 bases at J, with 16 bases between the two ends. CDR3 size: 15 residues. Germline V gene sequence: CDR1 MNHEY, CDR2 SMNVEV (reference sequence).

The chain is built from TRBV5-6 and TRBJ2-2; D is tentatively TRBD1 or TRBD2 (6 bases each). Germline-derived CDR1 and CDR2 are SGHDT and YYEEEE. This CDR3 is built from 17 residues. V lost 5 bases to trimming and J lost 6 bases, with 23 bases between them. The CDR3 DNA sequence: TGTGCCAGCAGATCCCGGGGGCCCAGAGAGTCTTCCGGGGAGCTGTTTTTT. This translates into CASRSRGPRESSGELFF.

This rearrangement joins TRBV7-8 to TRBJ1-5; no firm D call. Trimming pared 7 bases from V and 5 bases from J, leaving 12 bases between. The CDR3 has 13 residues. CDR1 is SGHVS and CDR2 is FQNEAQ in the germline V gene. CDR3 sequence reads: CASTWQFDQPQHF. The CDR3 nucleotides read TGTGCCAGCACCTGGCAATTCGATCAGCCCCAGCATTTT.

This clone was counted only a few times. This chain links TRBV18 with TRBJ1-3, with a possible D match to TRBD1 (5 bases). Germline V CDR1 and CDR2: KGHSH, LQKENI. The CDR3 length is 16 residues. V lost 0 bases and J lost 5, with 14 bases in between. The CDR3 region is CASSPPRVGARNTIYF. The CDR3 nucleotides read TGTGCCAGCTCACCACCCCGGGTCGGGGCTAGAAACACCATATATTTT.

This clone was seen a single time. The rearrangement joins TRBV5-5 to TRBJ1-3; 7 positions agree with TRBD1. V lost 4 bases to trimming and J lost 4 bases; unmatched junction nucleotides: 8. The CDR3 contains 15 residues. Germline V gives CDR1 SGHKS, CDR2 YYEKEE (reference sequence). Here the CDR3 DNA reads TGTGCCAGCAGCCCCGTGGGGGACAGCGGAAACACCATATATTTT. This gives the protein CASSPVGDSGNTIYF.

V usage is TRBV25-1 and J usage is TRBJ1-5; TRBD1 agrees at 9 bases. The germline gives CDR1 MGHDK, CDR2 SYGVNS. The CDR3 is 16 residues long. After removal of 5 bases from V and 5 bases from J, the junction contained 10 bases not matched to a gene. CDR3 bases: TGTGCCAGCAGTCAAACCGGGACAGGGAGTGATCAGCCCCAGCATTTT. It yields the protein CASSQTGTGSDQPQHF.

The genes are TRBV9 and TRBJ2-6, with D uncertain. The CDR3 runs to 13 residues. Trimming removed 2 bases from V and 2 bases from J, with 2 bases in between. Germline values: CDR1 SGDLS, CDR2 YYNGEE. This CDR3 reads CASSVAGANVLTF. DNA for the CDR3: TGTGCCAGCAGCGTTGCTGGGGCCAACGTCCTGACTTTC.

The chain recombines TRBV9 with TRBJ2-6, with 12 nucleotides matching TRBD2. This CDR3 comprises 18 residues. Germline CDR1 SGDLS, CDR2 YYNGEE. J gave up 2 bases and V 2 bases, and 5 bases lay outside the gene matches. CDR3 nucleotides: TGTGCCAGCAGCGTGACTAGCGGGAGTATAGCTGGGGCCAACGTCCTGACTTTC. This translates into CASSVTSGSIAGANVLTF.

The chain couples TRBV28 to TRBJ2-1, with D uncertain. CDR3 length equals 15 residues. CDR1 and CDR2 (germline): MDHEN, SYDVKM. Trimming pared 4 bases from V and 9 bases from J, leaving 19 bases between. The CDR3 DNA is TGTGCCAGCAGTTCAACACGGGCCGGTAGTGTTGAGCAGTTCTTC. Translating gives CASSSTRAGSVEQFF.

CDR3 sequence reads: CASSFSDNQPQHF. The CDR3 DNA reads as TGTGCCAGCAGTTTCAGCGACAATCAGCCCCAGCATTTT. The rearrangement joins TRBV12-3 or TRBV12-4 to TRBJ1-5, with D hard to call. The CDR3 loop spans 13 amino acids. Trimming removed 3 bases from V and 3 bases from J, with 6 bases in between.

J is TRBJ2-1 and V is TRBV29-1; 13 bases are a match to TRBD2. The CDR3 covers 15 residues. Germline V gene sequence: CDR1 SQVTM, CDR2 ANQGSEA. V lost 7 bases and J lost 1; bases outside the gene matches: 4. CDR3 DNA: TGCAGCGGGACTAGCGGGAGCCTATCCTACAATGAGCAGTTCTTC. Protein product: CSGTSGSLSYNEQFF.

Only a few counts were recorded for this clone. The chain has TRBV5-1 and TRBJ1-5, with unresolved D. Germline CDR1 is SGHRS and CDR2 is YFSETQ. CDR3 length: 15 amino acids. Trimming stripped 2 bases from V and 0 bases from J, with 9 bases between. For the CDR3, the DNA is TGCGCCAGCAGCTTTGTCGTTCGTAGCAATCAGCCCCAGCATTTT. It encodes CASSFVVRSNQPQHF.

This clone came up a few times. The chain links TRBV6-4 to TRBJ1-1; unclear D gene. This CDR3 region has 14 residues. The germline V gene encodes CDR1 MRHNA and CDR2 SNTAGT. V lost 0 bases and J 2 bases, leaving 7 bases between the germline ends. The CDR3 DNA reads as TGTGCCAGCAGTGACTCGCCAGGCAACACTGAAGCTTTCTTT. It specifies CASSDSPGNTEAFF.

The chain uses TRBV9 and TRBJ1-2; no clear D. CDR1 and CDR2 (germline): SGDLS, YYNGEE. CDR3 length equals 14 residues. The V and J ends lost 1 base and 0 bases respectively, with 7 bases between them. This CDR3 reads CASSVSGSNYGYTF. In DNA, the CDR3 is TGTGCCAGCAGCGTATCGGGCTCTAACTATGGCTACACCTTC.

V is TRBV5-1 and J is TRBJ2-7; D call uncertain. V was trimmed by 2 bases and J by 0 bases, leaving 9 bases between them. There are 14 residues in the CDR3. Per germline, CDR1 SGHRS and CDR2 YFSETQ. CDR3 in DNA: TGCGCCAGCAGCTTATATCCAAGCTCCTACGAGCAGTACTTC. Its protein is CASSLYPSSYEQYF.

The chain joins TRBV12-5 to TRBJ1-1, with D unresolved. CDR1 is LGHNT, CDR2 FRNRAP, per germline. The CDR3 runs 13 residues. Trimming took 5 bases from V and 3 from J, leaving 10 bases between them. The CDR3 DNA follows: TGTGCTAGTGGTCCGAGGAGGGACACTGAAGCTTTCTTT. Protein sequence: CASGPRRDTEAFF.